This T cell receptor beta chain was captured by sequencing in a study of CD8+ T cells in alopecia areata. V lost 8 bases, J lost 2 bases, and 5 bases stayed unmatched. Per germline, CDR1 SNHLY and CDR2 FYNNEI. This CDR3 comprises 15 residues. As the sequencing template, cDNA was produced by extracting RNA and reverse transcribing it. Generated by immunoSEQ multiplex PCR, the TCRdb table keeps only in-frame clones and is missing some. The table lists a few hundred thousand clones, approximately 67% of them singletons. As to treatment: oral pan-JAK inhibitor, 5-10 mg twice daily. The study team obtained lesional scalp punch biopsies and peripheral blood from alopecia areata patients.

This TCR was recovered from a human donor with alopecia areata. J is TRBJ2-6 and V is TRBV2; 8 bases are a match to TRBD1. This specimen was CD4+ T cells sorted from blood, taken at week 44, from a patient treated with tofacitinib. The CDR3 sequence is CASYQTGAGANVLTF. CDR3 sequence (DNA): TGTGCCAGCTACCAGACAGGGGCTGGGGCCAACGTCCTGACTTTC.